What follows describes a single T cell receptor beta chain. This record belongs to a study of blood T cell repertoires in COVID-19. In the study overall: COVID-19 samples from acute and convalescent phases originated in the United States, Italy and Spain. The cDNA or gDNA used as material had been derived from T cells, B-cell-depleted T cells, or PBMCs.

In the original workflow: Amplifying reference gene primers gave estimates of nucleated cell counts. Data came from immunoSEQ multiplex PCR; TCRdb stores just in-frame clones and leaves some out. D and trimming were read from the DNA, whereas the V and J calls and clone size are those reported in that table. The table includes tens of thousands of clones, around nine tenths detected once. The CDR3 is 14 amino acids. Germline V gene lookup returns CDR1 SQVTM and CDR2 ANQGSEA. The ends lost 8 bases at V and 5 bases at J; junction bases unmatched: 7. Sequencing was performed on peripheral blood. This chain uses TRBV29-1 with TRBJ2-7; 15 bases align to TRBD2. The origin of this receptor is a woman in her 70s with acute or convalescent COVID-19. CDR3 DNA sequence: TGCAGCACATGGACTAGCGGGAGGGGGAACGAGCAGTACTTC. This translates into CSTWTSGRGNEQYF.